A selection of T cell receptor beta chains follows, all from one sample in a study of STAT5B mutations in CD4+ large granular lymphocyte leukemia. Data came from immunoSEQ multiplex PCR; TCRdb stores just in-frame clones and leaves some out. Here the sample spans under 35,000 clones, more than 75% being singletons. Sequencing was done on a sample of CD4+ T cells from blood buffy coats. All receptors derive from a human donor in good health. Each CDR3 is given without its conserved first and last residue. The order of the fields is CDR3 protein, V gene, D gene. D genes are given only for firm matches.

CDR3 protein: ASSADREAF; V gene: TRBV2; D gene: TRBD1
CDR3 protein: ASSFDRGSYGYT; V gene: TRBV5-1; D gene: TRBD1
CDR3 protein: ASSLGTIGETQY; V gene: TRBV5-1; D gene: .
CDR3 protein: ASSWSGGTDTQY; V gene: TRBV5-1; D gene: TRBD2
CDR3 protein: ASSLEGGTYGYT; V gene: TRBV5-1; D gene: .
CDR3 protein: ASSRDRTTDTQY; V gene: TRBV18; D gene: TRBD1
CDR3 protein: ASSLQGEQY; V gene: TRBV7-2; D gene: .
CDR3 protein: ASSLAPIKETQY; V gene: TRBV7-2; D gene: .
CDR3 protein: ASSPPGRRTGREKLF; V gene: TRBV18; D gene: TRBD1
CDR3 protein: ASSLKPAGPYEQY; V gene: TRBV27; D gene: .
CDR3 protein: ASSRLPTQRGNQPQH; V gene: TRBV19; D gene: .
CDR3 protein: ASSLGSLNTEAF; V gene: TRBV5-4; D gene: .
CDR3 protein: AWSLNGLINEKLF; V gene: TRBV30; D gene: .
CDR3 protein: ASSLSGGNQPQH; V gene: TRBV7-3; D gene: .
CDR3 protein: ASSLDLGTTEAF; V gene: TRBV7-8; D gene: .
CDR3 protein: ASSISPGGRTEAF; V gene: TRBV19; D gene: TRBD1
CDR3 protein: ARAGLVVGTQY; V gene: TRBV25-1; D gene: .
CDR3 protein: ASSSQGSNEKLF; V gene: TRBV19; D gene: .
CDR3 protein: ASSIKGYANTGELF; V gene: TRBV5-1; D gene: .
CDR3 protein: ASSQSRHFGTNYGYT; V gene: TRBV23-1; D gene: .
CDR3 protein: ASSARGTLSTDTQY; V gene: TRBV11-3; D gene: .
CDR3 protein: ASSLIGGGTQY; V gene: TRBV5-5; D gene: TRBD2
CDR3 protein: ASSLRVGRGGTEAF; V gene: TRBV5-6; D gene: .
CDR3 protein: ASSRTGRGDTQY; V gene: TRBV19; D gene: .
CDR3 protein: ASRPPNSGTAYGYT; V gene: TRBV5-1; D gene: TRBD1
CDR3 protein: ASSKRGLTETQY; V gene: TRBV6-1; D gene: TRBD1
CDR3 protein: ASSPVSGLYNEQF; V gene: TRBV7-9; D gene: .
CDR3 protein: ASSLGRGGAINEQF; V gene: TRBV7-6; D gene: TRBD2
CDR3 protein: ASSEVGGTYTGELF; V gene: TRBV6-1; D gene: .
CDR3 protein: ASSLGLNTDTQY; V gene: TRBV5-1; D gene: .
CDR3 protein: ASSLTGTLLQETQY; V gene: TRBV7-8; D gene: .
CDR3 protein: ASSLDRFSPLH; V gene: TRBV7-9; D gene: TRBD1
CDR3 protein: ASSEKNVGPQY; V gene: TRBV19; D gene: .
CDR3 protein: ASSLGFALRETQY; V gene: TRBV7-2; D gene: .
CDR3 protein: ASSLVSGYEQY; V gene: TRBV7-2; D gene: .
CDR3 protein: ASSQGRQGGAF; V gene: TRBV7-2; D gene: TRBD1
CDR3 protein: ASRYRGQDYNEQF; V gene: TRBV7-2; D gene: TRBD1
CDR3 protein: ASSSPNYGYT; V gene: TRBV6-5; D gene: .
CDR3 protein: ASRAGGSDTQY; V gene: TRBV6-5; D gene: TRBD2
CDR3 protein: ASSQDSLTYEQY; V gene: TRBV4-2; D gene: .
CDR3 protein: ATRRDRALIEAF; V gene: TRBV15; D gene: TRBD1
CDR3 protein: ASSQEGGQRADTQY; V gene: TRBV4-3; D gene: .
CDR3 protein: ASSDRGRAEQY; V gene: TRBV2; D gene: TRBD1
CDR3 protein: ASSVGGANGGNTIY; V gene: TRBV9; D gene: .
CDR3 protein: ASSQGTSGSWAGELF; V gene: TRBV6-1; D gene: TRBD2
CDR3 protein: ASSRTGADTQY; V gene: TRBV5-6; D gene: TRBD1
CDR3 protein: ASSELWGFGNTIY; V gene: TRBV25-1; D gene: .
CDR3 protein: ASSLGTSGFYEQY; V gene: TRBV11-1; D gene: TRBD2
CDR3 protein: AISRTSGNYEQY; V gene: TRBV10-3; D gene: TRBD2
CDR3 protein: ASSQRTSSYNEQF; V gene: TRBV18; D gene: TRBD2
CDR3 protein: ASSLRLAGTDTQY; V gene: TRBV5-1; D gene: TRBD2
CDR3 protein: ASMGARDSYEQY; V gene: TRBV6-1; D gene: .
CDR3 protein: ASSLAVGRGSSGANVLT; V gene: TRBV5-1; D gene: TRBD1
CDR3 protein: AWSRGPSNQPQH; V gene: TRBV30; D gene: .
CDR3 protein: ASSWRLGRKNTEAF; V gene: TRBV7-2; D gene: .
CDR3 protein: ASSMTSGNTIY; V gene: TRBV6-5; D gene: .